Listed here are 8 T cell receptor beta chains from one sample, sequenced in a study of T cell changes during pregnancy in multiple sclerosis (dated by TCRdb to between 2018 and 2021). Library generation was performed with the immunoSEQ multiplex PCR assay. Held by TCRdb, this immuneACCESS table contains in-frame sequences only and omits some clones. Under half of the omission traces to an unresolved V gene where checked; the cause of the rest is unknown. The sample contains some 60,000 clones, roughly 91% of them found a single time. The ten most abundant clones make up approximately 5.8% of the sample. This sample comprised peripheral blood, obtained in the third trimester of pregnancy. The receptors were sampled from a female donor in good health, enrolled as a control in a pregnancy study.

V gene TRBV6-5 combines with J gene TRBJ2-1; perhaps TRBD2 as D (5 bases). Trimming took off 6 bases at V and 0 bases at J, with 12 bases between the two ends. The germline CDR1 and CDR2 sequences are MNHEY and SVGAGI. The CDR3 totals 15 residues. The CDR3 spells CASSSGRYSYNEQFF. CDR3 nucleotide sequence: TGTGCCAGCAGCAGCGGACGCTACTCCTACAATGAGCAGTTCTTC.

This chain links TRBV10-1 with TRBJ2-2, with 7 bases that match TRBD2. J lost 4 bases, V lost 2 bases, and 1 base had no gene match. The CDR3 loop spans 14 amino acids. CDR1 is WNHNN, CDR2 SYGVQD, per germline (reference sequence). The DNA for the CDR3 is TGCGCCAGCAGTGAGATAGCGGGCACCGGGGAGCTGTTTTTT. It translates to CASSEIAGTGELFF.

V usage is TRBV5-6 and J usage is TRBJ2-7, with D possibly TRBD2 on 5 matching bases. This CDR3 is built from 15 residues. Deletions cut 0 bases from V and 2 bases from J, with 12 bases between. Germline lookup yields CDR1 SGHDT and CDR2 YYEEEE. In DNA, the CDR3 is TGTGCCAGCAGCTTGGCTCAGGCAGCGGCCTACGAGCAGTACTTC. It encodes CASSLAQAAAYEQYF.

The CDR3 DNA reads TGTGCCAGCAGCCCGAGGGAGCGGGGGGAAACGGTCGGGGAGCTGTTTTTT. The encoded protein is CASSPRERGETVGELFF. The chain joins TRBV11-3 to TRBJ2-2, with 9 bases lining up with TRBD2. The CDR3 has 17 amino acids. Germline CDR1 SGHNT, CDR2 YENEEA. J gave up 7 bases and V 5 bases, and 14 bases lay outside the gene matches. Complete variable domain (other parts from reference TRBV11-3 and TRBJ2-2): EAGVVQSPRYKIIEKKQPVAFWCNPISGHNTLYWYLQNLGQGPELLIRYENEEAVDDSQLPKDRFSAERLKGVDSTLKIQPAELGDSAVYLCASSPRERGETVGELFFGEGSRLTVL.

This chain joins TRBV12-5 and TRBJ1-3, with D perhaps TRBD1 (6 bases). The CDR3 sequence is 16 residues long. V dropped 4 bases and J dropped 0 bases, with 13 bases sitting between them. Per germline, CDR1 LGHNT and CDR2 FRNRAP. The CDR3 sequence is CASGSRDTLSGNTIYF. The CDR3 DNA reads TGTGCTAGTGGTTCCCGGGACACCCTCTCTGGAAACACCATATATTTT.

This rearrangement joins TRBV5-1 to TRBJ2-5, with 9 bases matching TRBD2. With 4 bases clipped from V and 4 bases from J, the junction kept 11 bases outside the gene matches. Germline CDR1 and CDR2: SGHRS and YFSETQ. The CDR3 runs to 16 residues. As DNA, the CDR3 is TGCGCCAGCAGCCCCCTCGGGGCTAGCGGGACAGAGACCCAGTACTTC. This translates into CASSPLGASGTETQYF.

The CDR3 spells CAIRRSTTQKNTEAFF. DNA of the CDR3: TGTGCCATCAGGCGGTCCACCACCCAGAAAAACACTGAAGCTTTCTTT. The rearrangement uses TRBV10-3 and TRBJ1-1; no firm D call. V was clipped by 6 bases and J by 2 bases, with 19 bases between them. CDR3 length: 16 residues. Germline CDR1 is ENHRY and CDR2 is SYGVKD.

The J gene is TRBJ1-1, the V gene TRBV6-6; the match to TRBD1 covers 7 bases. The CDR3 spans 15 residues. The V gene's germline CDR1 is MNHNY and CDR2 SVGAGI (reference sequence). J was trimmed by 1 base and V by 6 bases; bases with no gene match: 8. CDR3 sequence reads: CASREHRGGNTEAFF. DNA for the CDR3: TGTGCCAGCAGAGAACACAGGGGTGGGAACACTGAAGCTTTCTTT.